This TCR beta chain was captured in a study of T cell responses to AZD1222 COVID-19 vaccine. Looking at the study overall: Second doses at about 4 or about 12 weeks were pooled.

Broader study findings: Rises in breadth and depth of Spike-specific TCRs came after two AZD1222 doses. In the spike-specific TCR repertoire, nearly half reportedly target unmutated variant regions.

Generated by immunoSEQ multiplex PCR, the TCRdb table keeps only in-frame clones and is missing some. This sample has a few hundred thousand clones; about 92% occur once, and the top ten carry 0.55%. In regard to this clone: Its matching antigen is unknown.

This TCR derives from an adult in good health. The material was peripheral blood, obtained on day 0 of AZD1222 vaccination.

This CDR3 is CAWRRGYTEAFF. The CDR3 DNA sequence: TGTGCCTGGAGGAGAGGGTACACTGAAGCTTTCTTT. This sequence joins TRBV30 and TRBJ1-1; D uncertain. The germline V and J ends were trimmed by 3 bases and 3 bases, with 8 bases remaining between them. The CDR3 totals 12 residues. CDR1 and CDR2 from the germline V gene are GTSNPN and SVGIG (reference sequence).